This TCR beta chain was sequenced in a study of T cells in Graves' hyperthyroidism and ophthalmopathy (dated by TCRdb to about 2019). With respect to the entire study: Peripheral blood was collected at initial diagnosis, before any treatment. TCR V-J signatures able to tell the groups apart were searched for in a discovery cohort of 100 patients, of whom 43 had Graves' ophthalmopathy and around 57 had stable Graves' hyperthyroidism. Whether ophthalmopathy could be predicted prospectively was tested in an independent validation cohort made up of fewer than 20 hyperthyroidism patients plus 17 patients who later progressed to ophthalmopathy. The 95 to 100 discovery patients were randomly divided into training and test sets at a 7:3 ratio. In roughly six Graves' hyperthyroidism patients, the study also compared T-cell repertoires from thyroid tissue with T-cell repertoires from blood. After sampling, hyperthyroidism patients received methimazole starting at 30 mg daily, and ophthalmopathy patients received high-dose intravenous methylprednisolone. The paper describes TCR Vbeta CDR3 sequencing of 140 or so peripheral blood samples, made up of 43 ophthalmopathy patients, 70 to 75 hyperthyroidism patients and 17 progressor patients. Broader findings and caveats from the paper: In validation, the model predicted progression to ophthalmopathy a median of about 6.5 months before onset, with over 60% sensitivity and roughly 73% specificity. In cross-validation, a model built on a 13 V-J signature told ophthalmopathy apart from stable hyperthyroidism with approximately 90% sensitivity and around 81% specificity, and in testing the same model reached 80%/75%. Most expanded thyroid clonotypes (frequency above 0.001) were also detected in blood, suggesting blood repertoires may reflect thyroid immune responses. Sample size was not statistically predetermined, and blinding of investigators to group allocation was not performed.

This clonotype has at least ten counts. The clone's antigen remains unknown. One base away there is no much larger clone; base qualities are not given. Amplification of TCR beta CDR3 regions was carried out from RNA transcripts. For the first round of RT-PCR on the TCR CDR3, the HTBI primer set was used together with the Qiagen OneStep RT-PCR kit. Libraries were constructed in a second round of multiplex PCR, after which size selection and purification were performed. The libraries were sequenced on an Illumina HiSeq2000 using paired-end 100 bp reads. As for the original processing: SOAPnuke was used to process the raw data, removing reads that contained adapters or uncalled bases, had a mean Phred below 15, or lacked an exact match to the constant primer or identifier. High-quality paired reads were merged using COPE v1.2.5, and each unique nucleotide sequence was defined as a clonotype. MiTCR v1.1 was used to align clonotypes to the IMGT TRBV, TRBD and TRBJ reference segments. The analysis included only V-J combinations with a frequency above 0.0001, which together covered roughly 99% of the repertoires. A TCS score was defined as the ratio of F50 (clonal expansion) to E x V (chaos), with BLOSUM62-based TCRdist applied between CDR3 peptides within each V-J. Welch's t-statistics and random forest reduced several hundred V-J features to 13, which were used in a naive Bayes classifier (R e1071). The raw public data were reprocessed by TCRdb itself: fastp quality trimming at Q25, MiXCR clonotype calling, in-frame beta chains only. One record per CDR3 amino acid sequence lists the most common genes and DNA. The V and J calls reflect TCRdb's pipeline rather than the authors' work. This sample has approximately 380,000 distinct CDR3 sequences in its table, and roughly 20% of those were observed once. The leading ten clones occupy 40% of the sample.

Moderately to severely active disease, a Clinical Activity Score of at least 3, a NOSPECS grade of at least 4, and a duration under 3 months were present in ophthalmopathy patients. Any patient with an uncontrolled infection, another autoimmune disease, pregnancy or lactation was excluded. Clinical symptoms, serum thyroxine and TRAb, thyroid ultrasound, and orbital computed tomography formed the basis for the diagnoses. Ficoll-Paque density gradient centrifugation was used to isolate PBMCs from around 9.1 ml of fresh peripheral blood. Trizol reagent was used to extract total RNA, and RNA quality was then checked on an Agilent 2100 Bioanalyzer. CDR1 and CDR2 (MNHNY, SVGAGI) derive from the germline V gene (reference sequence). Trimming removed 2 bases from V and 2 bases from J, leaving 6 bases between the germline ends. The CDR3, from cysteine to phenylalanine, totals 13 residues. The CDR3 DNA has 39 bases and is translated from base 1.

This chain is built from TRBV6-6 and TRBJ1-2, and TRBD1 may be the D gene, going by 5 matching bases. Specimen: blood. The TCR originated in a man younger than 35 with Graves' ophthalmopathy. In nucleotide form, the sequence is TGTGCCAGCAGTTACCCAGGGAACTATGGCTACACCTTC. This sequence encodes CASSYPGNYGYTF.